The 11 T cell receptor beta chains below all came from one sample that was sequenced in a study of identical twins. MiXCR, applied by TCRdb to the 5' RACE reads, yields one record per CDR3 protein. The table lists about 660,000 distinct CDR3 sequences, under 9% of them singletons. These data were likewise used in another study, on yellow fever vaccine responses in identical twins.

The sequencing sample was made of PBMCs. The receptors stem from a woman aged 18-29 years in good health.

This clonotype was found a few times. This rearrangement joins TRBV18 to TRBJ2-7; 7 nucleotides agree with TRBD1. The V segment lost 3 bases and the J segment 0 bases; nucleotides outside the gene matches: 14. The germline gives CDR1 KGHSH, CDR2 LQKENI. This CDR3 has 18 amino acids. CDR3 protein: CASSPRDRSSSSSYEQYF. The CDR3 DNA reads TGTGCCAGCTCACCCCGGGACAGAAGTTCCTCAAGCTCCTACGAGCAGTACTTC.

This chain links TRBV14 with TRBJ2-5; D unresolved. CDR3 length: 15 residues. Germline assignment: CDR1 SGHDN and CDR2 FVKESK. Between the trimmed V and J ends, which lost 1 base and 4 bases, there was a span of 13 bases. The CDR3 sequence: CASSQVRSIGETQYF. In DNA, the CDR3 is TGTGCCAGCAGCCAAGTGAGGAGTATAGGAGAGACCCAGTACTTC.

This clonotype has a count of ten or more. The chain joins TRBV29-1 to TRBJ2-5; D call uncertain. Germline assignment: CDR1 SQVTM and CDR2 ANQGSEA. V was cut by 7 bases and J by 3 bases, with 6 bases left in between. The CDR3 has 10 residues. CDR3: CSGEEETQYF. CDR3 DNA: TGCAGCGGGGAAGAAGAGACCCAGTACTTC.

The chain couples TRBV29-1 to TRBJ1-4; D gene uncertain. The germline gives CDR1 SQVTM, CDR2 ANQGSEA. The CDR3 covers 12 residues. Trimming cost V 5 bases and J 3 bases, with 7 bases left between them. CDR3 DNA sequence: TGCAGCGTTTTAGACCCTAATGAAAAACTGTTTTTT. It is translated as CSVLDPNEKLFF. The full variable domain, with the rest looked up from reference TRBV29-1 and TRBJ1-4, is SAVISQKPSRDICQRGTSLTIQCQVDSQVTMMFWYRQQPGQSLTLIATANQGSEATYESGFVIDKFPISRPNLTFSTLTVSNMSPEDSSIYLCSVLDPNEKLFFGSGTQLSVL.

The genes are TRBV6-2 or TRBV6-3 and TRBJ2-7, with 11 positions matching TRBD1. The CDR3 contains 15 residues. CDR1 is MNHEY and CDR2 is SVGEGT in the germline V gene. The J segment lost 3 bases and the V segment lost 4 bases, leaving 5 bases of the junction unmatched. CDR3 protein: CASSSPGQGVYEQYF. The CDR3 region has the DNA TGTGCCAGCAGTTCACCGGGACAGGGGGTCTACGAGCAGTACTTC.

This clonotype was observed a few times. The J gene is TRBJ1-6, the V gene TRBV29-1; tentatively, D is TRBD1 (5 bases). Trimming left V 5 bases short and J 5 bases short, with 10 bases between. Germline CDR1 reads SQVTM; CDR2 reads ANQGSEA. CDR3 length equals 13 residues. The CDR3 region has the DNA TGCAGCGTTCGTGGGGACGATAATTCACCCCTCCACTTT. Protein: CSVRGDDNSPLHF. Combining the CDR3 with reference TRBV29-1 and TRBJ1-6 gives the whole variable domain SAVISQKPSRDICQRGTSLTIQCQVDSQVTMMFWYRQQPGQSLTLIATANQGSEATYESGFVIDKFPISRPNLTFSTLTVSNMSPEDSSIYLCSVRGDDNSPLHFGNGTRLTVT.

This clonotype was seen many times. The J gene is TRBJ2-2, the V gene TRBV7-2; the D is unclear. From germline, CDR1 is SGHTA and CDR2 FQGNSA. The CDR3 is 14 amino acids. V was clipped by 1 base and J by 0 bases, with 3 bases between them. The CDR3 nucleotides are TGTGCCAGCAGCTTAGTTCCGAACACCGGGGAGCTGTTTTTT. This gives the protein CASSLVPNTGELFF.

The table lists this clonotype with a few counts. In nucleotides, the CDR3 is TGTGCCAGCAGACCACACGGCACAGATACGCAGTATTTT. Its translation: CASRPHGTDTQYF. The rearrangement links TRBV28 to TRBJ2-3; D is unresolved. The CDR3 consists of 13 residues. Germline V gene sequence: CDR1 MDHEN, CDR2 SYDVKM. Trimming cost V 6 bases and J 1 base, with 8 bases left between them.

This clonotype was counted between two and nine times. The chain employs TRBV24-1 and TRBJ2-3; 7 bases align to TRBD1. The ends lost 1 base at V and 0 bases at J; junction bases unmatched: 6. Per germline, CDR1 KGHDR and CDR2 SFDVKD. The CDR3 has 17 amino acids. CDR3 in DNA: TGTGCCACCAGTGATTTCCAGGGGGTTACTAGCACAGATACGCAGTATTTT. This encodes CATSDFQGVTSTDTQYF.

The chain employs TRBV29-1 and TRBJ2-5; tentatively, D is TRBD1 (6 bases). V lost 2 bases, J lost 5 bases, and 21 bases lay in between. The CDR3 is 16 amino acids. Germline loops: CDR1 SQVTM, CDR2 ANQGSEA. As DNA, the CDR3 is TGCAGCGTTGAATCCGGACAGCGTCTAACAGGGGAGACCCAGTACTTC. This codes for CSVESGQRLTGETQYF.

CDR3 coding DNA: TGTGCCGGCACTACTCTAGCGGGGTTCTCCTACAATGAGCAGTTCTTC. Its protein is CAGTTLAGFSYNEQFF. The chain joins TRBV2 to TRBJ2-1, with TRBD2 matching over 9 bases. This CDR3 contains 16 residues. CDR1 and CDR2 from the germline V gene are SNHLY and FYNNEI. Unmatched junction bases numbered 11, after V lost 11 bases and J lost 0 bases.